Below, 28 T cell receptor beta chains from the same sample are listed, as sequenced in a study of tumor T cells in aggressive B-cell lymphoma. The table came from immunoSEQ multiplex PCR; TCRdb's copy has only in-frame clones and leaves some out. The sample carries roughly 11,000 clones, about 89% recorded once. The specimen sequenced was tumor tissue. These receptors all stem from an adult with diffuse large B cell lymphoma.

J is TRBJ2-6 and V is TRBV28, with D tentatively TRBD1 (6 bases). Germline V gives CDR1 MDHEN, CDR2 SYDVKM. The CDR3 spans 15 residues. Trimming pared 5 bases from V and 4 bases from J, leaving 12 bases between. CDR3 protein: CASSTRGTGANVLTF. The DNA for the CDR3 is TGTGCCAGCAGTACGAGGGGGACCGGGGCCAACGTCCTGACTTTC.

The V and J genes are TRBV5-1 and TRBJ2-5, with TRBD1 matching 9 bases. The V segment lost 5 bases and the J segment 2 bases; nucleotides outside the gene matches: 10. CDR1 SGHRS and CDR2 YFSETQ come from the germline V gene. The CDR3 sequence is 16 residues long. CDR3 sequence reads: CASRPRDRDQQETQYF. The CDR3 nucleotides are TGCGCCAGCAGACCCCGGGACAGGGATCAACAAGAGACCCAGTACTTC.

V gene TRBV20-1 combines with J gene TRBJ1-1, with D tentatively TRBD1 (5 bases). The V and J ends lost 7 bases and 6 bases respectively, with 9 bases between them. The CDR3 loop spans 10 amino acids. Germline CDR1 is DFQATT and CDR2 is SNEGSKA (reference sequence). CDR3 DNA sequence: TGCAGTGGCGGGGGTCCTGAAGCTTTCTTT. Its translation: CSGGGPEAFF.

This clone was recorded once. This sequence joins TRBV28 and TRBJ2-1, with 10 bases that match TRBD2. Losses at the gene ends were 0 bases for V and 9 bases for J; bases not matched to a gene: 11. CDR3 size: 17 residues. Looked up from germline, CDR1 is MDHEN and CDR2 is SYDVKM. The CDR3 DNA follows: TGTGCCAGCAGTTTATGGCCCCTAAAAGCGGGAGGGGGTGAGCAGTTCTTC. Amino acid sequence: CASSLWPLKAGGGEQFF. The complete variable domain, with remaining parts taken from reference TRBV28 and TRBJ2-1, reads DVKVTQSSRYLVKRTGEKVFLECVQDMDHENMFWYRQDPGLGLRLIYFSYDVKMKEKGDIPEGYSVSREKKERFSLILESASTNQTSMYLCASSLWPLKAGGGEQFFGPGTRLTVL.

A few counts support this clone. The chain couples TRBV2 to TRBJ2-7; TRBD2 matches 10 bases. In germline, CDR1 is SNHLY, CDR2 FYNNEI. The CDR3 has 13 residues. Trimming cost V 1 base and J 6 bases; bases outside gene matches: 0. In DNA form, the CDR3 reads TGTGCCAGCAGTGAAGGACTAGCGGGCGAGCAGTACTTC. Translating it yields CASSEGLAGEQYF.

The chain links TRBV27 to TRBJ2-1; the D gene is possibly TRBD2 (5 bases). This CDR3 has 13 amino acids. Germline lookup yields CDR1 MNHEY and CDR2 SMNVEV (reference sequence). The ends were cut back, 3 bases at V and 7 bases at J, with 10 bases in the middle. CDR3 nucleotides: TGTGCCAGCAGTTTTTACACGGGGAATGAGCAGTTCTTC. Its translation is CASSFYTGNEQFF.

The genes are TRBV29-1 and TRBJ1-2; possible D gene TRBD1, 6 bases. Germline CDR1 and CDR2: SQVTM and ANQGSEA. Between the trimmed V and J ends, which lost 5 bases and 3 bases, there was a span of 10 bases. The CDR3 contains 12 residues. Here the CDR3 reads CSVQQGYYGYTF. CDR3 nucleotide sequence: TGCAGCGTTCAACAGGGTTACTATGGCTACACCTTC.

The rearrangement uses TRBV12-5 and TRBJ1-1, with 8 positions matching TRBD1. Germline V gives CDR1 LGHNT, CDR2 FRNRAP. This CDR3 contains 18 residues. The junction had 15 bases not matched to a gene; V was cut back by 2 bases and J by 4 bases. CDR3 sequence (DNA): TGTGCTAGTGGTTTGAATGAGGGGACAGGCGGTCGCGGCACTGAAGCTTTCTTT. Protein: CASGLNEGTGGRGTEAFF. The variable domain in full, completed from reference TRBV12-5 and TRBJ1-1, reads DARVTQTPRHKVTEMGQEVTMRCQPILGHNTVFWYRQTMMQGLELLAYFRNRAPLDDSGMPKDRFSAEMPDATLATLKIQPSEPRDSAVYFCASGLNEGTGGRGTEAFFGQGTRLTVV.

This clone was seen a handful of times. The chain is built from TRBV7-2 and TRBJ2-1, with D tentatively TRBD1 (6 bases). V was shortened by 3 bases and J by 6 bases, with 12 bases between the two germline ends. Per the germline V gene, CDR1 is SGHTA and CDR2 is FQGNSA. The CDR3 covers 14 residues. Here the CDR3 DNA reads TGTGCCAGCAGCTTTGATACAGGGTCCAATGAGCAGTTCTTC. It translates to CASSFDTGSNEQFF.

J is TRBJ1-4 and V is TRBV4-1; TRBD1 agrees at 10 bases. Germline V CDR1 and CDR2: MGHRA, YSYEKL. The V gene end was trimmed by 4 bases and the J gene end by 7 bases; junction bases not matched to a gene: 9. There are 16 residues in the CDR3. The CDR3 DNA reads TGCGCCAGCAGCCCGGAAACCGGGACAGGGGTTGAAAAACTGTTTTTT. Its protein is CASSPETGTGVEKLFF.

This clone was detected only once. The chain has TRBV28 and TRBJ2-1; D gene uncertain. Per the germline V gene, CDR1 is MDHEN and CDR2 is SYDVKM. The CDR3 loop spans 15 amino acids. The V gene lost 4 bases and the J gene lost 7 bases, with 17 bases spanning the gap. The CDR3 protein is CASSSFLLWSNEQFF. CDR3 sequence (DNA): TGTGCCAGCAGTTCTTTCCTCCTGTGGAGTAATGAGCAGTTCTTC.

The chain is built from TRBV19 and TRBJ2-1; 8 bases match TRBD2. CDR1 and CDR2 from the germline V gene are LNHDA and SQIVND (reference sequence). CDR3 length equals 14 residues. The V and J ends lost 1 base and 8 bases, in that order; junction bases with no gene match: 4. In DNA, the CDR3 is TGTGCCAGTAGTATAGGACTAGCGAGGGATGAGCAGTTCTTC. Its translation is CASSIGLARDEQFF.

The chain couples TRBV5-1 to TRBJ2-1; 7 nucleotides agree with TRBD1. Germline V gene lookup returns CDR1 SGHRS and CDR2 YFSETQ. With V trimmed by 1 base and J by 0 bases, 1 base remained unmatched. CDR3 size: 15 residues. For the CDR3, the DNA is TGCGCCAGCAGCTTGTCAGGGGGCTCCTACAATGAGCAGTTCTTC. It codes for CASSLSGGSYNEQFF.

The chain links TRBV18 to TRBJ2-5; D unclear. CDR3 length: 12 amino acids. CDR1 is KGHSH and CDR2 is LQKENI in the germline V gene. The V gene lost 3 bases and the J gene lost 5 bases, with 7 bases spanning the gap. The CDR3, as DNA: TGTGCCAGCTCACCCCTCGGGGAGACCCAGTACTTC. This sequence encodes CASSPLGETQYF.

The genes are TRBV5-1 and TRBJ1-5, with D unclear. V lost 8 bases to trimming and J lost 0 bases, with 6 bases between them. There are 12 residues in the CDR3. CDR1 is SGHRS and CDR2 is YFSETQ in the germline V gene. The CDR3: CASLYSNQPQHF. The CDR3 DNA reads TGCGCCAGTCTATATAGCAATCAGCCCCAGCATTTT.

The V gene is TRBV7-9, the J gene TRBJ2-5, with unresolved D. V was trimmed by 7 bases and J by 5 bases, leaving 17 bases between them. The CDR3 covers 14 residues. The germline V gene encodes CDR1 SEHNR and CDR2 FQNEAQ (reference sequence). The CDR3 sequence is CASNPDRLSETQYF. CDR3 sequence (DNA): TGTGCCAGCAACCCCGACCGACTCAGTGAGACCCAGTACTTC.

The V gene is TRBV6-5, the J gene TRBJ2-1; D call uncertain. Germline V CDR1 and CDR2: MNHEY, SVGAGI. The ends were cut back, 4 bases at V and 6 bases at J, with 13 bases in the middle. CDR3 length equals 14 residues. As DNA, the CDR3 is TGTGCCAGCAGTTCCCAAGAATCCGGCAATGAGCAGTTCTTC. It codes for CASSSQESGNEQFF.

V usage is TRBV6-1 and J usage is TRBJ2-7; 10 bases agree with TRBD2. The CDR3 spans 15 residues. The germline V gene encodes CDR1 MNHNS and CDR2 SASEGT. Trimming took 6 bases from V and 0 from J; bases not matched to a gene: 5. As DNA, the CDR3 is TGTGCCAGCAGGACCGGGACTAGCGCCTCCTACGAGCAGTACTTC. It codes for CASRTGTSASYEQYF.

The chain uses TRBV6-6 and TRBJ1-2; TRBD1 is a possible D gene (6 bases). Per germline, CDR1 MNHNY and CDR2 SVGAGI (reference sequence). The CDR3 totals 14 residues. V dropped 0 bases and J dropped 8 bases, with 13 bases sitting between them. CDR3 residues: CASSYSAGAGGYTF. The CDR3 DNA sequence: TGTGCCAGCAGTTACTCGGCAGGGGCTGGCGGCTACACCTTC.

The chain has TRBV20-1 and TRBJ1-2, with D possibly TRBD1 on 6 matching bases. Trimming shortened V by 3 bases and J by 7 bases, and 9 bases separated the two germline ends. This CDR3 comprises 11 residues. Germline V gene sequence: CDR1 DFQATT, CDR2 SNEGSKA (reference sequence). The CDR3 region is CSARTDSGYTF. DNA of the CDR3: TGCAGTGCTAGGACGGACAGTGGCTACACCTTC.

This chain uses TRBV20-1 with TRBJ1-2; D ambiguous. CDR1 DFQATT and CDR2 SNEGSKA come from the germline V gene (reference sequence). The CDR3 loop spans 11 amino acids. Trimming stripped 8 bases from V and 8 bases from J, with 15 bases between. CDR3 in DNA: TGCAGTTCGATTCCAAGCGCGGGCTACACCTTC. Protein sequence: CSSIPSAGYTF.

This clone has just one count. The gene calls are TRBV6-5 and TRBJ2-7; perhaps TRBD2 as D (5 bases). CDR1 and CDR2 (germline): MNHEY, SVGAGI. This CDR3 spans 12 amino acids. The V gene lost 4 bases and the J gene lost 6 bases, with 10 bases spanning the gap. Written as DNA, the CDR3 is TGTGCCAGCAGTTGGACTGGCCTCGAGCAGTACTTC. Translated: CASSWTGLEQYF.

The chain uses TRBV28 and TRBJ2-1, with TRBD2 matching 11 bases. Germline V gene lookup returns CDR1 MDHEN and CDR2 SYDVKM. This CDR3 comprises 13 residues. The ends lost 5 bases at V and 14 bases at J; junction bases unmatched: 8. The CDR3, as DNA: TGTGCCAGCAGTAGGGATAGCGGGAGGGCGAAGTTCTTC. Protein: CASSRDSGRAKFF. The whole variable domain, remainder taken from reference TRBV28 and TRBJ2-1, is DVKVTQSSRYLVKRTGEKVFLECVQDMDHENMFWYRQDPGLGLRLIYFSYDVKMKEKGDIPEGYSVSREKKERFSLILESASTNQTSMYLCASSRDSGRAKFFGPGTRLTVL.

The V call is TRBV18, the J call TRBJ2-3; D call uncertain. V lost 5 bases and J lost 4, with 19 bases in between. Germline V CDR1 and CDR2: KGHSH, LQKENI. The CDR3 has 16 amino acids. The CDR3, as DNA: TGTGCCAGCTCATCTACCAATAGTCCATCCCCAGATACGCAGTATTTT. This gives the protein CASSSTNSPSPDTQYF.

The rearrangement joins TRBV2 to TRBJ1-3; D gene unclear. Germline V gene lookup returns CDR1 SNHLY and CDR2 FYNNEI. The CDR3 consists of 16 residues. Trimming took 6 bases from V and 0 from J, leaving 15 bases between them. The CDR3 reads CASSLRVGGSGNTIYF. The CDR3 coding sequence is TGTGCCAGCAGCCTTCGAGTGGGAGGCTCTGGAAACACCATATATTTT.

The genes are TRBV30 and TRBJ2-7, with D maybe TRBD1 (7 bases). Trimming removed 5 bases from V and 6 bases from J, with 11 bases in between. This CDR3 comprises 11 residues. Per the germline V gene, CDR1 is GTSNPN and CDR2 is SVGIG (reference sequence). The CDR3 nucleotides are TGTGCCTGGGACCAGGGGGGCGAGCAGTACTTC. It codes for CAWDQGGEQYF.

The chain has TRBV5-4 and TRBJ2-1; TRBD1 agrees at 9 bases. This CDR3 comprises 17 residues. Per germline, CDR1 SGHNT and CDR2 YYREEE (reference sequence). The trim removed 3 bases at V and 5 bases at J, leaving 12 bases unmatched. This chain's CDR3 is CASSSSLRDRVHNEQFF. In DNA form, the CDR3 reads TGTGCCAGCAGCTCATCACTCCGGGACAGGGTCCACAATGAGCAGTTCTTC.

CDR3 residues: CASLPQGMSGYTF. The CDR3 coding sequence is TGTGCCAGTTTACCACAGGGGATGAGTGGCTACACCTTC. The chain is built from TRBV2 and TRBJ1-2; 7 bases agree with TRBD1. There are 13 residues in the CDR3. V lost 9 bases, J lost 7 bases, and 11 bases stayed unmatched. CDR1 is SNHLY and CDR2 is FYNNEI in the germline V gene.